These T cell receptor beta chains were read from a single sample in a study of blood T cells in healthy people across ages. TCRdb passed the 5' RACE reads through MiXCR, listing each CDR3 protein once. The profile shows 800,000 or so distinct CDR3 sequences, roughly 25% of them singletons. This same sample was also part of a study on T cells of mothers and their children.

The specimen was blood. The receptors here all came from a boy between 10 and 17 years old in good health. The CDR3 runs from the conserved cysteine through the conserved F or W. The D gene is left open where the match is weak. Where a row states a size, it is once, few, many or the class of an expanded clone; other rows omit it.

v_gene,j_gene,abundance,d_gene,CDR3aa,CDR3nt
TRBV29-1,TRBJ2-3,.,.,CSVTRQGAGTDTQYF,TGCAGCGTTACGAGACAGGGTGCGGGAACAGATACGCAGTATTTT
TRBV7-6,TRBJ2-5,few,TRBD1,CASSKSGGQETQYF,TGTGCCAGCAGCAAATCAGGGGGCCAAGAGACCCAGTACTTC
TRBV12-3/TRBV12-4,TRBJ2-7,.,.,CASSPTASSKHF,TGTGCCAGCAGTCCCACGGCCTCCAGCAAGCACTTC
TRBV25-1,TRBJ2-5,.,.,CASSGGRETQYF,TGTGCCAGCAGTGGGGGCCGGGAGACCCAGTACTTC
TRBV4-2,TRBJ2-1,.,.,CASSQDVGTTTSYNEQFF,TGTGCCAGCAGCCAAGATGTAGGTACCACTACCTCCTACAATGAGCAGTTCTTC
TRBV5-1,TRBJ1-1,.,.,CASSKGVIDDMNTEAFF,TGCGCCAGCAGCAAGGGAGTCATAGACGACATGAACACTGAAGCTTTCTTT
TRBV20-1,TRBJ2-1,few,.,CSATLDGSYNEQFF,TGCAGTGCTACCCTTGATGGCTCCTACAATGAGCAGTTCTTC
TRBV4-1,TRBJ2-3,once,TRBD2,CASSQDLAGGNPDTQYF,TGCGCCAGCAGCCAAGATCTCGCGGGGGGAAATCCAGATACGCAGTATTTT
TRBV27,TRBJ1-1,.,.,CASSALYGPDTEAFF,TGTGCCAGCAGTGCGTTATATGGCCCTGACACTGAAGCTTTCTTT
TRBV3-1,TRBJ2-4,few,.,CASSQGEPGENIQYF,TGTGCCAGCAGCCAAGGGGAACCGGGGGAAAACATTCAGTACTTC
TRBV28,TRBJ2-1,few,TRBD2,CASSDERLAGGQDNEQFF,TGTGCCAGCAGTGATGAAAGACTAGCGGGAGGGCAAGACAATGAGCAGTTCTTC
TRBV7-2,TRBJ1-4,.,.,CASSLAGSGTNEKLFF,TGTGCCAGCAGCTTAGCTGGGTCGGGCACTAATGAAAAACTGTTTTTT
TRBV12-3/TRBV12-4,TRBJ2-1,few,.,CASSLGGEWDNEQFF,TGTGCCAGCAGTTTAGGGGGGGAATGGGACAATGAGCAGTTCTTC
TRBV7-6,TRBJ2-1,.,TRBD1,CASTGTGSNEQFF,TGTGCCAGCACCGGGACAGGGTCCAATGAGCAGTTCTTC
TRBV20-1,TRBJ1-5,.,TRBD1,CSAETGRSNQPQHF,TGCAGTGCTGAGACAGGGAGAAGCAATCAGCCCCAGCATTTT
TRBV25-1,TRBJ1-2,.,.,CASSEVVEGVLDYGYTF,TGTGCCAGCAGTGAGGTAGTTGAGGGGGTGCTAGACTATGGCTACACCTTC
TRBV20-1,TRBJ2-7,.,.,CSARWAVQKYYEQYF,TGCAGTGCTAGATGGGCAGTCCAAAAATACTACGAGCAGTACTTC
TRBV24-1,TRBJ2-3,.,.,CATSDYGTDTQYF,TGTGCCACCAGTGATTATGGAACGGATACGCAGTATTTT
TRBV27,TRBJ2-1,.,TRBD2,CASSFSGLAGEQFF,TGTGCCAGCAGTTTCTCGGGACTAGCGGGTGAGCAGTTCTTC
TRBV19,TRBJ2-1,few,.,CASSPGASFNEQFF,TGTGCCAGTAGTCCCGGCGCTAGCTTCAATGAGCAGTTCTTC
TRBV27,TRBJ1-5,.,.,CASSLRGEDQPQHF,TGTGCCAGCAGTCTAAGGGGGGAGGATCAGCCCCAGCATTTT
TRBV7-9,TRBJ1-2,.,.,CASPPDDRANYGYTF,TGTGCCAGCCCCCCCGACGACAGAGCTAACTATGGCTACACCTTC
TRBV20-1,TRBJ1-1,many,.,CSAFPPDMNTEAFF,TGCAGTGCTTTTCCCCCAGATATGAACACTGAAGCTTTCTTT
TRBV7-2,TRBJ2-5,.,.,CASSSLNFETQYF,TGTGCCAGCAGCTCACTAAATTTTGAGACCCAGTACTTC
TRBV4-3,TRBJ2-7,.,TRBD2,CASSQGVGRENSYEQYF,TGCGCCAGCAGCCAAGGGGTGGGGCGGGAGAATAGCTACGAGCAGTACTTC
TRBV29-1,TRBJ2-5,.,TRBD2,CSVKAGGGETQYF,TGCAGCGTTAAAGCGGGGGGCGGGGAGACCCAGTACTTC
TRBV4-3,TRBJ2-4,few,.,CASSQEGAKNIQYF,TGCGCCAGCAGCCAAGAAGGAGCCAAAAACATTCAGTACTTC
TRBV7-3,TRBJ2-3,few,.,CASSLSRAYTDTQYF,TGTGCCAGCAGCTTATCCAGGGCCTACACAGATACGCAGTATTTT
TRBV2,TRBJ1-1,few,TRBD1,CASSTGTGVAEAFF,TGTGCCAGCAGTACCGGGACAGGGGTTGCTGAAGCTTTCTTT
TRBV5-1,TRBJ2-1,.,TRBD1,CASSLESGGYYNEQFF,TGCGCCAGCAGCTTGGAGTCAGGGGGTTACTACAATGAGCAGTTCTTC
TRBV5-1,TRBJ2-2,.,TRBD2,CASSSPAGLAVGPELFF,TGCGCCAGCAGCTCGCCGGCCGGACTAGCGGTCGGACCAGAGCTGTTTTTT
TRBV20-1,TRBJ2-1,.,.,CSARALTWRRRNEQFF,TGCAGTGCTAGAGCTCTGACTTGGCGGAGGAGGAATGAGCAGTTCTTC
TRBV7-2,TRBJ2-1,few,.,CASSLSVQYEQFF,TGTGCCAGCAGCTTGTCCGTTCAGTATGAGCAGTTCTTC
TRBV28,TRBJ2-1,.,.,CASSPTSLKQFF,TGTGCCAGCAGCCCAACTAGCCTAAAGCAGTTCTTC
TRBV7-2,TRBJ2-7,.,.,CASGLVGPWIQVTYEQYF,TGTGCCAGCGGCTTAGTAGGGCCTTGGATTCAGGTTACCTACGAGCAGTACTTC
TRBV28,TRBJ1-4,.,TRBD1,CASSPTGEATNEKLFF,TGTGCCAGCAGCCCGACAGGGGAGGCAACTAATGAAAAACTGTTTTTT
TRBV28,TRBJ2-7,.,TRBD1,CASSPSTGPVSYEQYF,TGTGCCAGCAGTCCCTCGACAGGGCCCGTATCCTACGAGCAGTACTTC
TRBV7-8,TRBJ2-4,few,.,CASSLGGQPLAKNIQYF,TGTGCCAGCAGCTTAGGGGGTCAGCCTCTAGCCAAAAACATTCAGTACTTC
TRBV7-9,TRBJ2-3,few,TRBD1,CASSLARQGAATDTQYF,TGTGCCAGCAGCTTAGCCCGACAGGGGGCTGCCACAGATACGCAGTATTTT
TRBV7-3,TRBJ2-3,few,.,CASSLFSRGTQYF,TGTGCCAGCAGCTTGTTTAGCAGGGGTACGCAGTATTTT
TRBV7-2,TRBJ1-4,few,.,CASSSRAPPGEKLFF,TGTGCCAGCAGCTCACGGGCCCCGCCAGGCGAAAAACTGTTTTTT
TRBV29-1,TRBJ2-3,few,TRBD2,CSVEDRGGGTDTQYF,TGCAGCGTTGAAGATCGCGGGGGAGGCACAGATACGCAGTATTTT
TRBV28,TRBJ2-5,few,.,CASSSARGETQYF,TGTGCTAGCAGTTCTGCGCGGGGAGAGACCCAGTACTTC
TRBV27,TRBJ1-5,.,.,CASSLGRGYNQPQHF,TGTGCCAGCAGTTTAGGCAGGGGATATAATCAGCCCCAGCATTTT
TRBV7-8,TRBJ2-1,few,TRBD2,CASSLGTSSEQFF,TGTGCCAGCAGCCTAGGGACTAGCAGTGAGCAGTTCTTC
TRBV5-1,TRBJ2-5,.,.,CASSRTAGAQETQYF,TGCGCCAGCAGCCGTACGGCAGGGGCGCAAGAGACCCAGTACTTC
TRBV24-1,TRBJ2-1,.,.,CATSDTSFNEQFF,TGTGCCACCAGTGATACCAGTTTCAATGAGCAGTTCTTC
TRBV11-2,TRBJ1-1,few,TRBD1,CASSARTGTVTAEAFF,TGTGCCAGCAGCGCCCGGACAGGGACCGTAACTGCTGAAGCTTTCTTT
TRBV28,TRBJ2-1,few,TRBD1,CASRQTGNEQFF,TGTGCCAGCAGACAGACAGGGAATGAGCAGTTCTTC
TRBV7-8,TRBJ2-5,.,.,CASSSQGGTQYF,TGTGCCAGCAGCTCCCAGGGCGGGACCCAGTACTTC
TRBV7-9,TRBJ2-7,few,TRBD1,CASSPPGQDYLDHSYEQYF,TGTGCCAGCAGCCCACCGGGACAGGACTATTTGGACCATTCATACGAGCAGTACTTC
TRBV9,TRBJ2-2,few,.,CASSRRGNTGELFF,TGTGCCAGCAGCCGGAGGGGAAACACCGGGGAGCTGTTTTTT
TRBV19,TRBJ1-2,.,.,CASSIAGGYTF,TGTGCCAGTAGTATCGCCGGGGGCTACACCTTC
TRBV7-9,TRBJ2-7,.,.,CASSLNTESYEQYF,TGTGCCAGCAGCTTAAATACGGAATCCTACGAGCAGTACTTC